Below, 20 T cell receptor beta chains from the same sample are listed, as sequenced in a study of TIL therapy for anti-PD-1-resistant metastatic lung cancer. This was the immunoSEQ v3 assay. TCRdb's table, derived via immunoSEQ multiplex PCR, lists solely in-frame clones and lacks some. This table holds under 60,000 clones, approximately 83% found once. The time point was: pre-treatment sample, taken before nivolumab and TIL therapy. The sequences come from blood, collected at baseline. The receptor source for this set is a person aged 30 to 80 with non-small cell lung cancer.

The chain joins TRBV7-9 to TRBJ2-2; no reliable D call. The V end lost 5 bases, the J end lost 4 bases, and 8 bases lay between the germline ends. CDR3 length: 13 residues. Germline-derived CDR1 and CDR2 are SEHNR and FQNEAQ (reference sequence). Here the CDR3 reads CASSGQTTGELFF. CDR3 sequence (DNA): TGTGCCAGCAGCGGGCAAACCACCGGGGAGCTGTTTTTT. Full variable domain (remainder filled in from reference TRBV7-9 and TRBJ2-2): DTGVSQNPRHKITKRGQNVTFRCDPISEHNRLYWYRQTLGQGPEFLTYFQNEAQLEKSRLLSDRFSAERPKGSFSTLEIQRTEQGDSAMYLCASSGQTTGELFFGEGSRLTVL.

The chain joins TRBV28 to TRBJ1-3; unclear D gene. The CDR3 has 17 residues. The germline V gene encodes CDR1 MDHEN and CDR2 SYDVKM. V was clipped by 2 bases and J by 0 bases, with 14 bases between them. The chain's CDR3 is CASSLGVLQSSGNTIYF. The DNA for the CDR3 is TGTGCCAGCAGTTTAGGTGTCCTCCAGAGCTCTGGAAACACCATATATTTT.

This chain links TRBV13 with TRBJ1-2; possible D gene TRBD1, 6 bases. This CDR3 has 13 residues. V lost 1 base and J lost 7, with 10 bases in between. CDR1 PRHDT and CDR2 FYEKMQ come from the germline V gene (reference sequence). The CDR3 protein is CASSLDGGSGYTF. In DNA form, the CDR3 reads TGTGCCAGCAGCTTAGACGGGGGCTCTGGCTACACCTTC.

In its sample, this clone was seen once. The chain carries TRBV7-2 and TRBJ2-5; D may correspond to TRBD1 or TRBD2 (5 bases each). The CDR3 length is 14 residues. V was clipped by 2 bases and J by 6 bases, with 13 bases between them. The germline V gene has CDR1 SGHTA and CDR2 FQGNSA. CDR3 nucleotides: TGTGCCAGCAGCTTATTGCCAGGGAGACAGACCCAGTACTTC. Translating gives CASSLLPGRQTQYF.

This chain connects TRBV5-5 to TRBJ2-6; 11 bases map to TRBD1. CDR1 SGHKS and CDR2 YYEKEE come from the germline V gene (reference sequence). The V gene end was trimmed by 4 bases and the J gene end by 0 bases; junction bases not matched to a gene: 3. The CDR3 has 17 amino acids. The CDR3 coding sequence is TGTGCCAGCAGCAAGGGACAGGGGGACTCTGGGGCCAACGTCCTGACTTTC. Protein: CASSKGQGDSGANVLTF.

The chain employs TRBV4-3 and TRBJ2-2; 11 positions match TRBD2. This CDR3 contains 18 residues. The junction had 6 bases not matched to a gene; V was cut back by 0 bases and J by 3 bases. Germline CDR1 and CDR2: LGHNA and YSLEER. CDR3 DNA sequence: TGCGCCAGCAGCCAAGATGCGCTAGCGGGGGGTGACACCGGGGAGCTGTTTTTT. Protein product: CASSQDALAGGDTGELFF.

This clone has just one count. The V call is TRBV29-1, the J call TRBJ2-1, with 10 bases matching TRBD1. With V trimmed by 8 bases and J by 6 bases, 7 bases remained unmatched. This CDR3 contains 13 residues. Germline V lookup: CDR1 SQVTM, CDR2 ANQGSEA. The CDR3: CSISGQGTNEQFF. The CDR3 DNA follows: TGCAGCATATCGGGACAGGGGACCAATGAGCAGTTCTTC.

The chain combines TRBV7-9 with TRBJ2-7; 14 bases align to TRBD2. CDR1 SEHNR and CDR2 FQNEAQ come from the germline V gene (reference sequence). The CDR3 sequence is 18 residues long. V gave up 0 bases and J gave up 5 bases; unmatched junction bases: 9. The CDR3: CASSLALTSGRVIHEQYF. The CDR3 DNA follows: TGTGCCAGCAGCTTAGCCCTGACTAGCGGGAGGGTGATCCACGAGCAGTACTTC.

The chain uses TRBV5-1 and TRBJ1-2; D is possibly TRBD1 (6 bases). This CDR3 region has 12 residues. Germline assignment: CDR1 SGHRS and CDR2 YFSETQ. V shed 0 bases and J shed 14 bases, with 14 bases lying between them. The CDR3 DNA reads TGCGCCAGCAGCTTGGAACAGGGCACCCTTACCTTC. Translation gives CASSLEQGTLTF.

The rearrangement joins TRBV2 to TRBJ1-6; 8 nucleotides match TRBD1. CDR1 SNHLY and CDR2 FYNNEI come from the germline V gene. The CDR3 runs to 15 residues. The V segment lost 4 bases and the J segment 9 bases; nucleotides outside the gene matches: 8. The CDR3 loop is CASSVRLQGASPLHF. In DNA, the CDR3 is TGTGCCAGCAGTGTTCGGCTCCAGGGGGCTTCACCCCTCCACTTT.

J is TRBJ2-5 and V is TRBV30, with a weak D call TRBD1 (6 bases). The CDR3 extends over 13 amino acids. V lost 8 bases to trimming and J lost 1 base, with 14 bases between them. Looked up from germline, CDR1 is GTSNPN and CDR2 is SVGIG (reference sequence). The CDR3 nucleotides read TGTGCCCTAGCCAGGGGCATCCAAGAGACCCAGTACTTC. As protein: CALARGIQETQYF.

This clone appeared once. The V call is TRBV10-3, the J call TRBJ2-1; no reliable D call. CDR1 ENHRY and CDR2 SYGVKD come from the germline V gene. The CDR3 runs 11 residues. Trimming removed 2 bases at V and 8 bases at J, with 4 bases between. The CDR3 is CAISEQDEQFF. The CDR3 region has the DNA TGTGCCATCAGTGAGCAGGATGAGCAGTTCTTC.

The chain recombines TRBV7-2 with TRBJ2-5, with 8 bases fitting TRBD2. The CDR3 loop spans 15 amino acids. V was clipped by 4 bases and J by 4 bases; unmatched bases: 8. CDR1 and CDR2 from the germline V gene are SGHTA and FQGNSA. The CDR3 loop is CASSSQAGVRETQYF. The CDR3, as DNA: TGTGCCAGCAGCTCACAAGCGGGAGTACGAGAGACCCAGTACTTC.

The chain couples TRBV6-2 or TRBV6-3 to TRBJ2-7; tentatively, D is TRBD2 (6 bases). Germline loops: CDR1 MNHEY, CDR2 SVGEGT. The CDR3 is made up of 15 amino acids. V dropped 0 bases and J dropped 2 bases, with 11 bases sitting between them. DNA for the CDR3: TGTGCCAGCAGTTACTCAAGTAGCGGAACCTACGAGCAGTACTTC. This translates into CASSYSSSGTYEQYF.

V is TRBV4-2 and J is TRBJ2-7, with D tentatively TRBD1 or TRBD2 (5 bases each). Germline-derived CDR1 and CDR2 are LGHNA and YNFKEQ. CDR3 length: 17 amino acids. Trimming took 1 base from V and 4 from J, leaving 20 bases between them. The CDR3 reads CASSQGQSSAGTYEQYF. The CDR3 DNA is TGTGCCAGCAGCCAAGGGCAATCATCGGCAGGGACGTACGAGCAGTACTTC.

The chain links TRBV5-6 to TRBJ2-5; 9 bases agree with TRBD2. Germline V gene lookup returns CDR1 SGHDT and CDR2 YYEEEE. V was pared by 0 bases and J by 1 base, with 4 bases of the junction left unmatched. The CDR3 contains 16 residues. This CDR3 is CASSLVGGGAQETQYF. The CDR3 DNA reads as TGTGCCAGCAGCTTGGTCGGCGGGGGGGCCCAAGAGACCCAGTACTTC.

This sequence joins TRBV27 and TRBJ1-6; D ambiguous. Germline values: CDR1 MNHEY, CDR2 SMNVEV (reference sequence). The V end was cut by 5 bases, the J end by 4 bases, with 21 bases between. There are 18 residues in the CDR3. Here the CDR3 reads CASSPTDRATEYNSPLHF. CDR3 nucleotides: TGTGCCAGCAGTCCAACAGACCGGGCCACTGAATATAATTCACCCCTCCACTTT.

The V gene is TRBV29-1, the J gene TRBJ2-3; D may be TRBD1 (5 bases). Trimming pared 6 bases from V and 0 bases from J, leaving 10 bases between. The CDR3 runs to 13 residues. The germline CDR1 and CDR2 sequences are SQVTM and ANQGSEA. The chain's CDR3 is CSVGAYSTDTQYF. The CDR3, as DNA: TGCAGCGTAGGGGCTTATAGCACAGATACGCAGTATTTT.

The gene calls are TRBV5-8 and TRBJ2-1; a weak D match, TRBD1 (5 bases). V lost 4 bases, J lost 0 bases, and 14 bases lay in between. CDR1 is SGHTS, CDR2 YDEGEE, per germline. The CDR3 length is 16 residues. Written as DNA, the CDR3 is TGTGCCAGCAGCACCGGACACTCTAGCTCCTACAATGAGCAGTTCTTC. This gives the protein CASSTGHSSSYNEQFF.

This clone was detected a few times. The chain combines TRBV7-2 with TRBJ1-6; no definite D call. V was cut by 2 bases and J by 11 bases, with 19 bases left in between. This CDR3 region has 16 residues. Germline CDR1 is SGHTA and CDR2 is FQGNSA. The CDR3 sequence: CASSLPPRAEGPPLHF. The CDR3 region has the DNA TGTGCCAGCAGCTTACCACCACGGGCAGAAGGTCCACCCCTCCACTTT.